This is a list of T cell receptor beta chains from one sample in a study of neoadjuvant anti-PD-1 for oral cavity cancer. Assay used: immunoSEQ multiplex PCR; TCRdb lists only in-frame clones, some missing. The data hold some 12,000 clones, with roughly 60% observed a single time. The sequenced sample was tumor tissue, obtained before nivolumab (anti-PD-1) treatment. The receptors stem from a person between 35 and 79 years old with oral cavity squamous cell carcinoma. The donor label of this sample is uncertain. CDR3s include the opening cysteine and the closing phenylalanine or tryptophan. The D gene is left open where the match is weak. A row's size may be missing; if present it is once, few, many or a size class.

J gene,V gene,D gene,clone size,CDR3 DNA,CDR3 protein
TRBJ2-7,TRBV5-6,TRBD1,NA,TGTGCCAGCAGCGGGGGGACAGGGGTTTTCTACGAGCAGTACTTC,CASSGGTGVFYEQYF
TRBJ2-7,TRBV7-9,NA,NA,TGTGCCAGCGGTCAGCAACACTACGAGCAGTACTTC,CASGQQHYEQYF
TRBJ1-2,TRBV5-1,NA,NA,TGCGCCAGCAGCTTCAAGGACTATGGCTACACCTTC,CASSFKDYGYTF
TRBJ1-2,TRBV28,TRBD1,NA,TGTGCCAGCAGGACGGGACAGGGTACCTCGGTGAACGGCTACACCTTC,CASRTGQGTSVNGYTF
TRBJ1-1,TRBV28,TRBD1,NA,TGTGCCAGCAGCCTTCCAGGGGGCACTGAAGCTTTCTTT,CASSLPGGTEAFF
TRBJ1-4,TRBV2,TRBD1,few,TGTGCCAGCAGGCGACAGGGGGTGGCTAATGAAAAACTGTTTTTT,CASRRQGVANEKLFF
TRBJ2-3,TRBV18,NA,NA,TGTGCCAGCTCACCACGAGGGCAGGCCACAGATACGCAGTATTTT,CASSPRGQATDTQYF
TRBJ2-1,TRBV7-2,TRBD1,few,TGTGCCAGCAGCGGATTTGACAGGGTCGGTGACAATGAGCAGTTCTTC,CASSGFDRVGDNEQFF
TRBJ1-1,TRBV29-1,NA,NA,TGCAGCGTAGGGGGGGACTGGAATGGGAACACTGAAGCTTTCTTT,CSVGGDWNGNTEAFF
TRBJ2-2,TRBV27,NA,few,TGTGCCAGCAGTCGCCTAGGGCCAGGGCACACCGGGGAGCTGTTTTTT,CASSRLGPGHTGELFF
TRBJ2-5,TRBV4-1,TRBD2,NA,TGCGCCAGCAGCCAAGGGGGGGGACTAGCGGTTCAAGAGACCCAGTACTTC,CASSQGGGLAVQETQYF
TRBJ2-1,TRBV4-2,TRBD2,NA,TGTGCCAGCAGCCAAGAATGGGGGTCGAGAATAGCGGGGTACAATGAGCAGTTCTTC,CASSQEWGSRIAGYNEQFF
TRBJ1-3,TRBV29-1,TRBD1,NA,TGCAGCGTTGTCGGAGGGGGCGAGAAAAACACCATATATTTT,CSVVGGGEKNTIYF
TRBJ1-1,TRBV9,NA,NA,TGTGCCAGCAGCGTAGCCCCGGGAGGGGTCGGGGCTTTCTTT,CASSVAPGGVGAFF
TRBJ2-4,TRBV6-1,NA,few,TGTGCCACCAAGGGGGGCTTGAACATTCAGTACTTC,CATKGGLNIQYF
TRBJ2-2,TRBV5-4,NA,few,TGTGCCAGCAGCTTGAAGCCTCACGGGAACACCGGGGAGCTGTTTTTT,CASSLKPHGNTGELFF
TRBJ2-7,TRBV6-5,NA,NA,TGTGCCTCTTGGGGCGGAGGATACGAGCAGTACTTC,CASWGGGYEQYF
TRBJ2-3,TRBV7-2,TRBD1,NA,TGTGCCAGCAGGCACCCGGCCGGGACAGGGGGAACAGATACGCAGTATTTT,CASRHPAGTGGTDTQYF
TRBJ2-1,TRBV5-1,NA,NA,TGCGCCAGCAGCCACCCGACGGGGAATGAGCAGTTCTTC,CASSHPTGNEQFF
TRBJ2-2,TRBV5-1,TRBD2,NA,TGCGCCAGCCAGGGGCTAGCGGGGGGCCTGAACACCGGGGAGCTGTTTTTT,CASQGLAGGLNTGELFF
TRBJ2-7,TRBV5-1,NA,NA,TGCGCCAGCAGCTTATTTGCGGAGGGCGAGCAGTACTTC,CASSLFAEGEQYF
TRBJ2-3,TRBV4-1,NA,few,TGCGCCAGCAGCCAAGAGTCCAGAAGCACAGATACGCAGTATTTT,CASSQESRSTDTQYF
TRBJ2-2,TRBV13,NA,NA,TGTGCCAGCAGCTCCCAGGCTGTTAACACCGGGGAGCTGTTTTTT,CASSSQAVNTGELFF
TRBJ2-1,TRBV5-6,NA,NA,TGTGCCAGCAGCTTGGGGCTAGCGTTACCCTACAATGAGCAGTTCTTC,CASSLGLALPYNEQFF
TRBJ1-1,TRBV19,NA,NA,TGTGCCAGTAGTATGGGCGGGAACACTGAAGCTTTCTTT,CASSMGGNTEAFF
TRBJ1-3,TRBV6-1,NA,NA,TGTGCCAGCAGGTCAGGGAATGGAAACACCATATATTTT,CASRSGNGNTIYF
TRBJ1-1,TRBV18,TRBD1,NA,TGTGCCAGCTCACCACGGCCATTTTCCAGGGGGGAGAACACTGAAGCTTTCTTT,CASSPRPFSRGENTEAFF
TRBJ2-7,TRBV7-2,NA,NA,TGTGCCAGCACCATTGGCCCCGACTTGAGCTCCTACGAGCAGTACTTC,CASTIGPDLSSYEQYF
TRBJ1-3,TRBV30,NA,NA,TGTGCCTTGGACAGCGGCGGAAACACCATATATTTT,CALDSGGNTIYF
TRBJ2-2,TRBV9,NA,NA,TGTGCCAGCAGCGTAGGGTTTTCAGGGGCCGTGGGCACCGGGGAGCTGTTTTTT,CASSVGFSGAVGTGELFF
TRBJ2-3,TRBV4-2,NA,NA,TGTGCCAGCAGCCCCTCCCGGGACGTCCTGAGCACAGATACGCAGTATTTT,CASSPSRDVLSTDTQYF
TRBJ2-1,TRBV29-1,NA,NA,TGCAGCGTTGAGACGGGGCAAAGCAATGAGCAGTTCTTC,CSVETGQSNEQFF
TRBJ2-3,TRBV5-1,TRBD2,once,TGCGCCAGCAGCCGCGGGACTAGCGGGGGGGGCACAGATACGCAGTATTTT,CASSRGTSGGGTDTQYF
TRBJ2-3,TRBV19,NA,NA,TGTGCCAGTAGCCATCTGGGGGCCACCACAGATACGCAGTATTTT,CASSHLGATTDTQYF
TRBJ2-1,TRBV18,NA,NA,TGTGCCAGCTCACCCCTGGGCTCACACTCCTACAATGAGCAGTTCTTC,CASSPLGSHSYNEQFF
TRBJ1-6,TRBV30,NA,NA,TGTGCCTGGAGTGTACAGCCAGGCGGTAATTCACCCCTCCACTTT,CAWSVQPGGNSPLHF
TRBJ2-3,TRBV15,TRBD2,NA,TGTGCCACCAGCAGAGGCGAGCTAGCGGGGAACACAGATACGCAGTATTTT,CATSRGELAGNTDTQYF
TRBJ1-5,TRBV30,TRBD1,NA,TGTGCGTGGGCAGGGGGCTATAGTCAGCCCCAGCATTTT,CAWAGGYSQPQHF
TRBJ2-7,TRBV28,NA,few,TGTGCCAGCAGCGGTACGAGGGCCTACGAGCAGTACTTC,CASSGTRAYEQYF
TRBJ2-1,TRBV7-2,TRBD2,NA,TGTGCCAGCAGCTTATATACTCTAGCGGGGGGTTACAATGAGCAGTTCTTC,CASSLYTLAGGYNEQFF
TRBJ2-1,TRBV9,NA,once,TGTGCCAGCAGCTCGGGGGGCCTAGGTTCCAATGAGCAGTTCTTC,CASSSGGLGSNEQFF
TRBJ2-2,TRBV7-3,TRBD2,few,TGTGCCAGCAGACTAGCGGGGAACACCGGGGAGCTGTTTTTT,CASRLAGNTGELFF
TRBJ2-7,TRBV6-6,TRBD1,NA,TGTGCCAGCAGTTACTGGGGGACAGGGGGCAACGAGCAGTACTTC,CASSYWGTGGNEQYF
TRBJ2-2,TRBV13,NA,NA,TGTGCCAGCAGCTTAGCCCTGGGGACGGCGAACACCGGGGAGCTGTTTTTT,CASSLALGTANTGELFF
TRBJ2-6,TRBV25-1,NA,NA,TGTGCCAGCAGTGACCGTTTCTCTGGGGCCAACGTCCTGACTTTC,CASSDRFSGANVLTF
TRBJ1-2,TRBV30,NA,NA,TGTGCCTGGAGTCCGGCCGTTAACTATGGCTACACCTTC,CAWSPAVNYGYTF
TRBJ2-7,TRBV27,TRBD1,NA,TGTGCCAGCAGTTTCTCCCTAGGGACAGGGCCCTACGAGCAGTACTTC,CASSFSLGTGPYEQYF
TRBJ2-5,TRBV9,TRBD2,NA,TGTGCCAGCAGCGCCCGACTAGCGGGAGAGAGGGAGACCCAGTACTTC,CASSARLAGERETQYF
TRBJ2-4,TRBV19,NA,few,TGTGCCAGTAGGGACAGAGCACTAGCCAAAAACATTCAGTACTTC,CASRDRALAKNIQYF
TRBJ2-5,TRBV5-1,NA,NA,TGCGCCAGCAGCTTGGACGGGAGCACCCTCCAAGAGACCCAGTACTTC,CASSLDGSTLQETQYF
TRBJ2-3,TRBV6-6,NA,NA,TGTGCCAGCAGCCTAGATCTGGCCGGAGATACGCAGTATTTT,CASSLDLAGDTQYF
TRBJ1-2,TRBV10-3,NA,NA,TGTGCCATCAGTAGGACGGATCTACCGGGGGACTATGGCTACACCTTC,CAISRTDLPGDYGYTF
TRBJ2-1,TRBV19,TRBD2,NA,TGTGCCAGTTCCGCGCGAGCGGGGTACAATGAGCAGTTCTTC,CASSARAGYNEQFF
TRBJ2-1,TRBV7-3,TRBD1,NA,TGTGCCAGCAGTCTTACTTCGACAGGGAGTAATGAGCAGTTCTTC,CASSLTSTGSNEQFF
TRBJ1-2,TRBV14,NA,NA,TGTGCCAGCAGGGGCCCAGAGTGGGGCTACACCTTC,CASRGPEWGYTF
TRBJ2-7,TRBV2,NA,few,TGTGCCAGCAGTGAGGGGCGTGCCTACGAGCAGTACTTC,CASSEGRAYEQYF
TRBJ1-6,TRBV6-5,TRBD1,large,TGTGCCAGCAGTCGGGACAGGGTTGATTCACCCCTCCACTTT,CASSRDRVDSPLHF